The entry below describes one T cell receptor (beta chain). What it recognizes is unknown. Generated by immunoSEQ multiplex PCR, the TCRdb table keeps only in-frame clones and is missing some. This table has 100,000 to 130,000 clones, about 93% appearing once. This specimen comes from a study of T cell responses to AZD1222 COVID-19 vaccine. Study results and caveats: Sampling that yielded the repertoires occurred only after the peak T cell response. Unmutated regions of variants are reportedly targeted by nearly half of spike-specific TCRs. Donors were mostly white British, more females; clonal diversity possibly underestimated. Two AZD1222 doses significantly raised spike-specific TCR breadth and depth over controls.

The receptor was isolated from an adult who received the AZD1222 COVID-19 vaccine. The sample consisted of peripheral blood, taken 28 days after the second AZD1222 dose.

As DNA, the CDR3 is TGTGCCAGCAGTGTCGGCTTCACAGATACGCAGTATTTT. Protein sequence: CASSVGFTDTQYF. This chain connects TRBV2 to TRBJ2-3; D unclear. Looked up from germline, CDR1 is SNHLY and CDR2 is FYNNEI. V lost 4 bases to trimming and J lost 2 bases, with 7 bases between them. This CDR3 is built from 13 residues. Looking up the rest from reference TRBV2 and TRBJ2-3 gives the full variable domain: EPEVTQTPSHQVTQMGQEVILRCVPISNHLYFYWYRQILGQKVEFLVSFYNNEISEKSEIFDDQFSVERPDGSNFTLKIRSTKLEDSAMYFCASSVGFTDTQYFGPGTRLTVL.